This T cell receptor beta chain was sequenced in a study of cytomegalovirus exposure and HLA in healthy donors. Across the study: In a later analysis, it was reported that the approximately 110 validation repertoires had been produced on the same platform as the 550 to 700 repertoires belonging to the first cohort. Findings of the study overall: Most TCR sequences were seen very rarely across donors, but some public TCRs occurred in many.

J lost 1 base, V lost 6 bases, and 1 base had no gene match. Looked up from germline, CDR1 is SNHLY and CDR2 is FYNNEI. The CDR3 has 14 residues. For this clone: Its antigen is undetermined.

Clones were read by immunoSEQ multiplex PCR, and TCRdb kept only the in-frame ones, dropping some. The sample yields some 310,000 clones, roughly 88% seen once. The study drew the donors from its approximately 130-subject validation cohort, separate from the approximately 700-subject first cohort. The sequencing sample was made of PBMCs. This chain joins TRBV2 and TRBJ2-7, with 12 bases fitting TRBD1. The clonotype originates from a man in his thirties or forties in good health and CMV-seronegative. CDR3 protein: CASRGQGASYEQYF. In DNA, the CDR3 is TGTGCCAGCAGGGGACAGGGGGCTTCCTACGAGCAGTACTTC.